This T cell receptor beta chain was profiled in a study of monozygotic twins with inflammatory bowel disease. Per the germline V gene, CDR1 is SGHTA and CDR2 is FQGNSA. The CDR3 consists of 15 residues. Reprocessing the 5' RACE reads, TCRdb reports a single entry for every CDR3 protein and omits DNA. This sample's table reports roughly 200,000 distinct CDR3 sequences. Input material: blood. The sequence was collected from a human donor with ulcerative colitis or Crohn's disease, or a healthy co-twin of an affected twin (not recorded which). The V and J genes are TRBV7-2 and TRBJ1-1. The CDR3 here is CASSLVPPPDSEAFF.